The 14 T cell receptor beta chains reported below all come from one sample, sequenced in a study of control samples from healthy donors and cancer patients. Assay: immunoSEQ multiplex PCR; the TCRdb copy retains only in-frame clones and omits some. The profile shows under 85,000 clones, roughly 82% of them singletons. Material for sequencing was PBMCs. The receptors were gathered from a woman aged 45-65 years with lung cancer.

This clone was observed a handful of times. The chain joins TRBV6-1 to TRBJ1-2; D is ambiguous. Trimming took 2 bases from V and 8 from J, leaving 6 bases between them. The CDR3 consists of 11 residues. The germline gives CDR1 MNHNS, CDR2 SASEGT. Here the CDR3 DNA reads TGTGCCAGCAGTGAACATTTGGGCTACACCTTC. It codes for CASSEHLGYTF.

The chain uses TRBV6-5 and TRBJ2-3; 9 nucleotides align to TRBD2. The CDR3 length is 15 residues. Trimming took 2 bases from V and 6 from J; bases not matched to a gene: 6. Germline CDR1 MNHEY, CDR2 SVGAGI. The CDR3 DNA follows: TGTGCCAGCAGTTACGCGGGGGGGCCCGCGGATACGCAGTATTTT. Amino acid sequence: CASSYAGGPADTQYF.

This clone was detected once. The chain couples TRBV2 to TRBJ2-2, with 8 bases that match TRBD2. Trimming removed 4 bases from V and 9 bases from J; junction bases left unmatched: 7. The CDR3 has 14 amino acids. Germline V gives CDR1 SNHLY, CDR2 FYNNEI. CDR3 DNA: TGTGCCAGCAGTGGGGGACTAGGAGTCAGGGAGCTGTTTTTT. Residues: CASSGGLGVRELFF.

The genes are TRBV4-1 and TRBJ1-2, with D hard to call. Germline values: CDR1 MGHRA, CDR2 YSYEKL. Trimming removed 1 base at V and 8 bases at J, with 11 bases between. CDR3 length: 13 amino acids. CDR3 amino acids: CASSQVGFKGYTF. CDR3 in DNA: TGCGCCAGCAGCCAAGTGGGTTTTAAGGGCTACACCTTC.

This chain connects TRBV5-1 to TRBJ2-7, with D possibly matching TRBD2 (6 bases). The CDR3 runs to 14 residues. V lost 4 bases, J lost 0 bases, and 11 bases lay in between. Germline V gene lookup returns CDR1 SGHRS and CDR2 YFSETQ. CDR3 sequence (DNA): TGCGCCAGCAGCCCCGGGGGAGTCTCCTACGAGCAGTACTTC. Protein product: CASSPGGVSYEQYF.

The V gene is TRBV29-1, the J gene TRBJ1-2; D gene uncertain. The germline V gene has CDR1 SQVTM and CDR2 ANQGSEA. The CDR3 contains 15 residues. Trimming cost V 5 bases and J 7 bases, with 23 bases left between them. CDR3 sequence: CSVSRNLVPMGGYTF. CDR3 DNA: TGCAGCGTTAGCAGGAATTTGGTTCCTATGGGTGGCTACACCTTC.

The chain recombines TRBV5-1 with TRBJ2-5; no firm D call. The CDR3 extends over 13 amino acids. Trimming took off 0 bases at V and 5 bases at J, with 8 bases between the two ends. Germline V gene sequence: CDR1 SGHRS, CDR2 YFSETQ. The CDR3 nucleotides are TGCGCCAGCAGCTTGGCTGGGTTTGAGACCCAGTACTTC. Translated, it gives CASSLAGFETQYF.

V gene TRBV6-6 combines with J gene TRBJ1-2; a possible D gene is TRBD1 (6 bases). V was pared by 5 bases and J by 0 bases, with 16 bases between. The germline V gene has CDR1 MNHNY and CDR2 SVGAGI (reference sequence). There are 16 residues in the CDR3. The CDR3 DNA sequence: TGTGCCAGCAGTCAGACTGGGGGCAGAACTAACTATGGCTACACCTTC. Protein: CASSQTGGRTNYGYTF.

This chain uses TRBV4-3 with TRBJ2-7; 7 bases agree with TRBD1. The CDR3 is made up of 14 amino acids. Germline assignment: CDR1 LGHNA and CDR2 YSLEER. V dropped 1 base and J dropped 7; count of bases not matched to a gene: 7. Written as DNA, the CDR3 is TGCGCCAGCAGCCAAGGAGACAGGGTAGGGGAGCAGTACTTC. Protein: CASSQGDRVGEQYF.

This sequence joins TRBV29-1 and TRBJ1-1; no clear D gene. V lost 4 bases and J lost 2, with 5 bases in between. The CDR3 extends over 11 amino acids. CDR1 is SQVTM and CDR2 is ANQGSEA in the germline V gene. CDR3 DNA sequence: TGCAGCGTTGTTTATAACACTGAAGCTTTCTTT. Amino acids: CSVVYNTEAFF. Variable domain in full (rest from reference TRBV29-1 and TRBJ1-1): SAVISQKPSRDICQRGTSLTIQCQVDSQVTMMFWYRQQPGQSLTLIATANQGSEATYESGFVIDKFPISRPNLTFSTLTVSNMSPEDSSIYLCSVVYNTEAFFGQGTRLTVV.

This clone came up once. The genes are TRBV6-5 and TRBJ1-2; a weak D match, TRBD1 (5 bases). The CDR3 is 13 amino acids. Trimming removed 0 bases at V and 8 bases at J, with 10 bases between. Germline values: CDR1 MNHEY, CDR2 SVGAGI. The CDR3 loop is CASSYSMGPGYTF. CDR3 in DNA: TGTGCCAGCAGTTACTCGATGGGGCCAGGCTACACCTTC.

V gene TRBV2 combines with J gene TRBJ1-1; D gene ambiguous. CDR1 is SNHLY and CDR2 is FYNNEI in the germline V gene. The CDR3 is 15 residues long. The V gene lost 2 bases and the J gene lost 5 bases, with 15 bases spanning the gap. CDR3 region: CASSERVGIETEAFF. The CDR3 coding sequence is TGTGCCAGCAGTGAAAGGGTAGGGATTGAGACTGAAGCTTTCTTT.

This chain links TRBV5-6 with TRBJ1-1; no clear D gene. The germline V and J ends were trimmed by 0 bases and 0 bases, with 3 bases remaining between them. This CDR3 is built from 13 residues. From germline, CDR1 is SGHDT and CDR2 YYEEEE. CDR3 amino acids: CASSLGLNTEAFF. Written as DNA, the CDR3 is TGTGCCAGCAGCTTGGGCCTGAACACTGAAGCTTTCTTT.

This clone was observed a single time. This sequence joins TRBV14 and TRBJ1-1; D is uncertain. V gave up 2 bases and J gave up 9 bases, with 10 bases separating them. CDR3 length: 12 amino acids. Germline CDR1 and CDR2: SGHDN and FVKESK. CDR3 protein: CASSQLGGKAFF. CDR3 nucleotide sequence: TGTGCCAGCAGCCAATTGGGTGGGAAAGCTTTCTTT.